This TCR beta chain was sequenced during a study of blood T cell repertoires in COVID-19. Study-wide context: Sample material is recorded as cDNA or gDNA derived from T cells, B-cell-depleted T cells, or PBMCs.

Trimming pared 5 bases from V and 0 bases from J, leaving 11 bases between. Germline CDR1 reads SGHTA; CDR2 reads FQGNSA. CDR3 length: 15 amino acids. Methods used by the authors: Using reference gene primer amplification, nucleated cell counts were estimated. The repertoire was sequenced with immunoSEQ multiplex PCR; TCRdb's copy has only in-frame clones and lacks some. V, J and clone size are those of that table, while D and trimming were read from the DNA. This sample has roughly 74,000 clones, with around 88% found just once. The sample was peripheral blood. This receptor was obtained from an elderly woman with active or convalescent COVID-19. The chain couples TRBV7-2 to TRBJ1-5; D remains ambiguous. The CDR3 loop reads CASSPPGDSNQPQHF. CDR3 nucleotide sequence: TGTGCCAGCAGCCCCCCGGGAGATAGCAATCAGCCCCAGCATTTT.